A single sample gave rise to the 4 T cell receptor beta chains below, sequenced in a study of T cell repertoires in cytomegalovirus infection. In TCRdb, the reads were re-called with MiXCR into one record per CDR3 protein. The table records about 740,000 distinct CDR3 sequences, roughly 36% of them present only once. The antigens these receptors bind are not known. This specimen consisted of cultured PBMCs, obtained from culture after CMV antigen stimulation. The receptors were gathered from a human donor in good health (CMV status not recorded). Some clones in this sample may be carry-over from other donors' samples.

This clonotype has only a few counts. The chain employs TRBV20-1 and TRBJ2-1; D possibly corresponds to TRBD2 (5 bases). This CDR3 spans 13 amino acids. V lost 6 bases to trimming and J lost 7 bases, with 16 bases between them. In germline, CDR1 is DFQATT, CDR2 SNEGSKA (reference sequence). DNA of the CDR3: TGCAGTGCCCCGCGGGCCGGAAGGAATGAGCAGTTCTTC. Translating gives CSAPRAGRNEQFF.

The rearrangement links TRBV11-2 to TRBJ2-3; D is possibly TRBD2 (7 bases). The CDR3 loop spans 17 amino acids. Trimming cost V 1 base and J 8 bases, with 22 bases left between them. CDR1 SGHAT and CDR2 FQNNGV come from the germline V gene. CDR3 in DNA: TGTGCCAGCAGCTTAGTTGCGGAGTGGGGGGGGCGAGGTACGCAGTATTTT. Translated, it gives CASSLVAEWGGRGTQYF.

This clonotype was counted only a few times. An end of the junction differs from the germline gene, which may be a read error. V is TRBV7-7 and J is TRBJ1-2, with a tentative D call TRBD1 (5 bases). The CDR3 has 11 residues. The germline gives CDR1 SSHAT, CDR2 FNYEAQ (reference sequence). For the CDR3, the DNA is TGTGCCAGCAGCCCATCGACAGTATCATCCTTC. Translating it yields CASSPSTVSSF.

The chain has TRBV4-3 and TRBJ1-2; D may be TRBD1 (6 bases). CDR1 and CDR2 from the germline V gene are LGHNA and YSLEER. The CDR3 spans 15 residues. The V gene lost 0 bases and the J gene lost 4 bases, with 12 bases spanning the gap. This chain's CDR3 is CASSQEGGDGYGYTF. The CDR3 DNA reads as TGCGCCAGCAGCCAAGAAGGGGGGGATGGCTATGGCTACACCTTC.